The 20 T cell receptor beta chains below all came from one sample that was sequenced in a study of cytomegalovirus exposure and HLA in healthy donors. PCR was performed using 60 Vbeta and 13 Jbeta primers. The repertoire was sequenced with immunoSEQ multiplex PCR; TCRdb's copy has only in-frame clones and lacks some. The repertoire consists of about 190,000 clones, with about 80% occurring once and the leading ten covering around 0.99%. The sample taken for sequencing was PBMCs. These receptors were taken from a woman in her thirties or forties in good health and CMV-seronegative.

The chain links TRBV9 to TRBJ2-2; D not resolved. Germline V gene lookup returns CDR1 SGDLS and CDR2 YYNGEE. V dropped 0 bases and J dropped 7 bases, with 10 bases sitting between them. The CDR3 loop spans 14 amino acids. The CDR3 nucleotides are TGTGCCAGCAGCGTAGCTGAGAGGAGCGGGGAGCTGTTTTTT. Amino acid sequence: CASSVAERSGELFF. Full variable domain (outside the CDR3, taken from reference TRBV9 and TRBJ2-2): DSGVTQTPKHLITATGQRVTLRCSPRSGDLSVYWYQQSLDQGLQFLIQYYNGEERAKGNILERFSAQQFPDLHSELNLSSLELGDSALYFCASSVAERSGELFFGEGSRLTVL.

The V gene is TRBV28, the J gene TRBJ1-2, with D tentatively TRBD1 (6 bases). Germline values: CDR1 MDHEN, CDR2 SYDVKM. The CDR3 is made up of 13 amino acids. Trimming took off 4 bases at V and 8 bases at J, with 14 bases between the two ends. The chain's CDR3 is CASSYRGALGYTF. The CDR3 bases are TGTGCCAGCAGTTACCGGGGGGCGCTGGGCTACACCTTC.

J is TRBJ2-1 and V is TRBV7-2; D perhaps matches TRBD2 (5 bases). This CDR3 region has 16 residues. Germline V gene lookup returns CDR1 SGHTA and CDR2 FQGNSA. The V end lost 3 bases, the J end lost 0 bases, and 12 bases lay between the germline ends. CDR3 bases: TGTGCCAGCAGCTTGTATTGGGAGTCCTCCTACAATGAGCAGTTCTTC. As protein: CASSLYWESSYNEQFF.

The V call is TRBV11-2, the J call TRBJ1-1; 8 bases are shared with TRBD1. V shed 1 base, J shed 2 bases, and the junction held 6 bases outside the gene matches. This CDR3 has 16 residues. Germline-derived CDR1 and CDR2 are SGHAT and FQNNGV. The CDR3 reads CASSLGTGLVNTEAFF. The CDR3 DNA is TGTGCCAGCAGCTTAGGGACAGGGCTAGTTAACACTGAAGCTTTCTTT.

This chain links TRBV4-3 with TRBJ2-7; TRBD1 is a possible D gene (6 bases). This CDR3 has 14 residues. V was cut by 0 bases and J by 1 base, with 7 bases left in between. The germline gives CDR1 LGHNA, CDR2 YSLEER. The CDR3 loop is CASSQDQGSYEQYF. The CDR3 DNA reads TGCGCCAGCAGCCAAGATCAGGGGTCCTACGAGCAGTACTTC.

The CDR3 reads CASSLGGLAEQETQYF. DNA for the CDR3: TGTGCCAGCAGCTTAGGGGGACTAGCGGAACAAGAGACCCAGTACTTC. The rearrangement links TRBV7-9 to TRBJ2-5; 11 bases are shared with TRBD2. V lost 1 base to trimming and J lost 2 bases; unmatched junction nucleotides: 3. The CDR3 sequence is 16 residues long. CDR1 is SEHNR, CDR2 FQNEAQ, per germline (reference sequence).

The chain is built from TRBV9 and TRBJ2-1, with D uncertain. Germline V CDR1 and CDR2: SGDLS, YYNGEE. CDR3 length: 14 amino acids. V dropped 6 bases and J dropped 0 bases, with 10 bases sitting between them. The CDR3 sequence: CASTRRSSYNEQFF. The CDR3 DNA follows: TGTGCCAGCACCCGAAGGAGCTCCTACAATGAGCAGTTCTTC.

The rearrangement uses TRBV7-8 and TRBJ2-5; the match to TRBD2 covers 7 bases. Looked up from germline, CDR1 is SGHVS and CDR2 is FQNEAQ. V lost 1 base, J lost 5 bases, and 16 bases stayed unmatched. The CDR3 loop spans 18 amino acids. CDR3 nucleotide sequence: TGTGCCAGCAGCTTAGTACGGGTGACGGGAGGTATCTGGGAGACCCAGTACTTC. Its protein product is CASSLVRVTGGIWETQYF.

The V and J genes are TRBV5-6 and TRBJ1-2; D might be TRBD1 (6 bases). CDR3 length: 15 amino acids. Germline-derived CDR1 and CDR2 are SGHDT and YYEEEE. V was cut by 3 bases and J by 3 bases, with 15 bases left in between. The CDR3 nucleotides read TGTGCCAGCAGCTCGGCGGGGGCGTGGGACTATGGCTACACCTTC. Amino acid sequence: CASSSAGAWDYGYTF.

The chain couples TRBV30 to TRBJ1-2; D not resolved. Trimming shortened V by 0 bases and J by 5 bases, and 13 bases separated the two germline ends. Germline values: CDR1 GTSNPN, CDR2 SVGIG (reference sequence). The CDR3 is 14 residues long. CDR3 nucleotides: TGTGCCTGGAGTGTATCTCTACGGAGGTATGGCTACACCTTC. It translates to CAWSVSLRRYGYTF. Full variable domain (outside the CDR3, taken from reference TRBV30 and TRBJ1-2): SQTIHQWPATLVQPVGSPLSLECTVEGTSNPNLYWYRQAAGRGLQLLFYSVGIGQISSEVPQNLSASRPQDRQFILSSKKLLLSDSGFYLCAWSVSLRRYGYTFGSGTRLTVV.

The chain recombines TRBV5-1 with TRBJ2-3, with 7 positions matching TRBD2. The length of the CDR3 is 16 residues. J gave up 7 bases and V 4 bases, and 15 bases lay outside the gene matches. CDR1 and CDR2 (germline): SGHRS, YFSETQ. CDR3 sequence reads: CASSGQERGLEYTQYF. The CDR3 DNA follows: TGCGCCAGCAGCGGACAAGAGCGGGGTTTGGAATATACGCAGTATTTT.

V is TRBV7-2 and J is TRBJ1-1; D is possibly TRBD1 (6 bases). Trimming shortened V by 1 base and J by 5 bases, and 11 bases separated the two germline ends. This CDR3 is 14 amino acids long. The germline CDR1 and CDR2 sequences are SGHTA and FQGNSA. CDR3 sequence (DNA): TGTGCCAGCAGCTTAGACCCACAGGGAACTGAAGCTTTCTTT. It specifies CASSLDPQGTEAFF.

The rearrangement uses TRBV19 and TRBJ2-2, with a possible D match to TRBD1 (6 bases). Germline V gives CDR1 LNHDA, CDR2 SQIVND (reference sequence). The CDR3 length is 14 residues. Deletions cut 4 bases from V and 6 bases from J, with 12 bases between. CDR3 sequence (DNA): TGTGCCAGTAGTAGGGCAGGGGAAGCCGGGGAGCTGTTTTTT. It yields the protein CASSRAGEAGELFF.

This clone has a handful of counts. The chain recombines TRBV19 with TRBJ1-1; D ambiguous. This CDR3 has 14 amino acids. Germline V gene data show CDR1 as LNHDA and CDR2 as SQIVND (reference sequence). Between the trimmed V and J ends, which lost 5 bases and 0 bases, there was a span of 10 bases. The CDR3 loop reads CASSPRRVNTEAFF. CDR3 nucleotides: TGTGCCAGTAGTCCACGGAGGGTGAACACTGAAGCTTTCTTT.

CDR3 sequence: CASSQETGAFSYEQYF. The CDR3 region has the DNA TGCGCCAGCAGCCAGGAGACAGGGGCCTTCTCCTACGAGCAGTACTTC. This chain uses TRBV5-1 with TRBJ2-7; 8 nucleotides align to TRBD1. This CDR3 is 16 amino acids long. V was pared by 4 bases and J by 0 bases, with 9 bases of the junction left unmatched. Germline CDR1 and CDR2: SGHRS and YFSETQ.

The chain carries TRBV5-1 and TRBJ2-1; D is uncertain. V was clipped by 1 base and J by 4 bases, with 9 bases between them. Germline V gene lookup returns CDR1 SGHRS and CDR2 YFSETQ. The CDR3 contains 14 residues. The CDR3 spells CASSLMPVYNEQFF. The CDR3 coding sequence is TGCGCCAGCAGCTTGATGCCGGTTTACAATGAGCAGTTCTTC.

The chain joins TRBV7-2 to TRBJ2-3; D might be TRBD2 (6 bases). This CDR3 has 13 amino acids. V lost 7 bases and J lost 2, with 10 bases in between. The germline V gene encodes CDR1 SGHTA and CDR2 FQGNSA. The CDR3 sequence: CASNGGLTDTQYF. The CDR3 nucleotides are TGTGCCAGCAACGGGGGACTCACAGATACGCAGTATTTT.

V and J are TRBV7-2 and TRBJ2-1, with TRBD2 matching over 10 bases. After removal of 7 bases from V and 5 bases from J, the junction contained 8 bases not matched to a gene. This CDR3 contains 15 residues. Germline assignment: CDR1 SGHTA and CDR2 FQGNSA. The CDR3 reads CASTQSGRANNEQFF. As DNA, the CDR3 is TGTGCCAGCACCCAAAGCGGGAGGGCCAACAATGAGCAGTTCTTC.

This clone was recorded only once. The V call is TRBV7-2, the J call TRBJ1-3; D remains ambiguous. Germline-derived CDR1 and CDR2 are SGHTA and FQGNSA. CDR3 length: 14 residues. The V end was cut by 0 bases, the J end by 5 bases, with 8 bases between. CDR3 DNA: TGTGCCAGCAGCTTAGCGGCGGCTCGAAACACCATATATTTT. Encoded protein: CASSLAAARNTIYF.

This chain connects TRBV19 to TRBJ1-2; possibly TRBD1 for D (6 bases). The CDR3 contains 12 residues. The V end lost 6 bases, the J end lost 3 bases, and 8 bases lay between the germline ends. In germline, CDR1 is LNHDA, CDR2 SQIVND (reference sequence). The chain's CDR3 is CASRDRDYGYTF. In DNA, the CDR3 is TGTGCCAGTAGGGACAGAGACTATGGCTACACCTTC.